The 4 T cell receptor beta chains listed next were all sequenced from one sample in a study of blood T cells in healthy people across ages. Through a sample-barcoded 5' primer and a J-beta primer mix, a second PCR was run for 7 to 11 cycles. TCRdb recomputed calls from the 5' RACE reads with MiXCR, one row per CDR3 protein. The table includes approximately 800,000 distinct CDR3 sequences, under 80% detected once. The sequenced sample consisted of blood. The receptors derive from a man younger than 40 in good health.

The chain uses TRBV6-5 and TRBJ1-2; D perhaps matches TRBD1 (5 bases). Per the germline V gene, CDR1 is MNHEY and CDR2 is SVGAGI. V dropped 8 bases and J dropped 6 bases, with 19 bases sitting between them. This CDR3 has 14 amino acids. CDR3 sequence (DNA): TGTGCCAGCTGTCCGGCCGGGGGGGGTCATGGCTACACCTTC. It translates to CASCPAGGGHGYTF.

J is TRBJ2-3 and V is TRBV6-5; 8 bases are shared with TRBD1. The CDR3 totals 13 residues. The germline gives CDR1 MNHEY, CDR2 SVGAGI. The junction had 8 bases not matched to a gene; V was cut back by 6 bases and J by 9 bases. CDR3 region: CASRENRDRTQYF. The CDR3 DNA follows: TGTGCCAGCAGGGAGAACCGGGACAGGACGCAGTATTTT.

The chain links TRBV4-3 to TRBJ2-7; weak D call: TRBD2 (5 bases). The CDR3 is 16 residues long. CDR1 LGHNA and CDR2 YSLEER come from the germline V gene. Trimming removed 0 bases from V and 0 bases from J, with 12 bases in between. CDR3 loop: CASSQERVFSSYEQYF. In nucleotides, the CDR3 is TGCGCCAGCAGCCAAGAGCGGGTCTTCAGCTCCTACGAGCAGTACTTC.

This sequence joins TRBV4-2 and TRBJ2-1; D is unclear. The CDR3 is made up of 13 amino acids. V was shortened by 0 bases and J by 8 bases, with 8 bases between the two germline ends. CDR1 and CDR2 (germline): LGHNA, YNFKEQ. The CDR3 loop reads CASSQDRIHEQFF. CDR3 in DNA: TGTGCCAGCAGCCAAGATAGGATCCATGAGCAGTTCTTC.